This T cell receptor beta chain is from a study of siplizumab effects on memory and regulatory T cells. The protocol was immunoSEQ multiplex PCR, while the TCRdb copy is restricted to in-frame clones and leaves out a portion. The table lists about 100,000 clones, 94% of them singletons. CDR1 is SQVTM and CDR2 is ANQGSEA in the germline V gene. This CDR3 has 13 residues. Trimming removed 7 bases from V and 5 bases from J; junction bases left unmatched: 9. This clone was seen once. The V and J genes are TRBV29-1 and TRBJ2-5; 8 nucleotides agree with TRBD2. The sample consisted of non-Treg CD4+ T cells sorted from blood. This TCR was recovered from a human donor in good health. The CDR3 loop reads CSATRLARETQYF. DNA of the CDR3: TGCAGCGCTACCCGACTAGCGCGCGAGACCCAGTACTTC.